The 26 T cell receptor beta chains below come from one sample, sequenced in a study of cytomegalovirus exposure and HLA in healthy donors. With 60 Vbeta and 13 Jbeta primers, the PCR was carried out. Method: immunoSEQ multiplex PCR; TCRdb's copy keeps in-frame clones and lacks some. The sample records over 35,000 clones, under 65% being singletons. The specimen was PBMCs. The receptors shown here come from a human donor in good health.

The genes are TRBV7-8 and TRBJ1-5; 8 positions match TRBD1. The germline V gene has CDR1 SGHVS and CDR2 FQNEAQ. The length of the CDR3 is 15 residues. Trimming cost V 5 bases and J 7 bases; bases outside gene matches: 10. The CDR3: CASSRDTGGVQPQHF. CDR3 coding DNA: TGTGCCAGCAGCAGGGATACAGGGGGAGTCCAGCCCCAGCATTTT.

This sequence joins TRBV28 and TRBJ2-7; D remains ambiguous. Trimming pared 4 bases from V and 4 bases from J, leaving 11 bases between. The length of the CDR3 is 13 residues. Germline loops: CDR1 MDHEN, CDR2 SYDVKM. The CDR3 region has the DNA TGTGCCAGCAGTTCGACATCCAGATACGAGCAGTACTTC. Its protein is CASSSTSRYEQYF.

The gene calls are TRBV4-3 and TRBJ2-5; no reliable D call. The J call is doubtful: the DNA matches TRBJ2-7 better. From germline, CDR1 is LGHNA and CDR2 YSLEER. This CDR3 contains 15 residues. The CDR3 bases are TGCGCCAGCAGCCAAGATAACTGGAGCTCCTACGAGCAGTACTTC. Protein: CASSQDNWSSYEQYF.

This sequence joins TRBV23-1 and TRBJ1-6, with no clear D. TRBV23-1 is sorted into the ORF group, with uncertain function. The CDR3 covers 14 residues. Trimming left V 4 bases short and J 7 bases short, with 11 bases between. CDR3 amino acids: CASSPGIINSPLHF. CDR3 sequence (DNA): TGCGCCAGCAGTCCCGGGATCATCAATTCACCCCTCCACTTT.

V gene TRBV7-6 combines with J gene TRBJ2-3; 7 nucleotides agree with TRBD1. Germline CDR1 reads SGHVS; CDR2 reads FNYEAQ. V lost 5 bases and J lost 1; bases outside the gene matches: 9. The CDR3 totals 16 residues. The CDR3 region has the DNA TGTGCCAGCAGCCTAGGGACAGACCTCCGCACAGATACGCAGTATTTT. It specifies CASSLGTDLRTDTQYF.

The rearrangement joins TRBV30 to TRBJ1-5, with 11 bases lining up with TRBD1. This CDR3 has 16 residues. The V and J ends lost 2 bases and 7 bases, in that order; junction bases with no gene match: 10. CDR1 and CDR2 (germline): GTSNPN, SVGIG (reference sequence). The CDR3 region has the DNA TGTGCCTGGAGTCCTACCCGGACAGGGGGCGGGCAGCCCCAGCATTTT. This translates into CAWSPTRTGGGQPQHF.

The gene calls are TRBV30 and TRBJ2-7; possibly TRBD2 for D (6 bases). Trimming took off 2 bases at V and 6 bases at J, with 14 bases between the two ends. CDR1 is GTSNPN, CDR2 SVGIG, per germline (reference sequence). The CDR3 sequence is 13 residues long. In DNA form, the CDR3 reads TGTGCCTGGAGTCCCCCCGGGACTGGCGAGCAGTACTTC. Protein product: CAWSPPGTGEQYF.

This clone was seen more than once but under ten times. V usage is TRBV28 and J usage is TRBJ2-3; 10 positions match TRBD2. Germline CDR1 MDHEN, CDR2 SYDVKM. CDR3 size: 14 residues. The J segment lost 6 bases and the V segment lost 7 bases, leaving 7 bases of the junction unmatched. The CDR3, as DNA: TGTGCCAGCACCTCTAGCGGGGGTGTCGATACGCAGTATTTT. Amino acids: CASTSSGGVDTQYF.

This clone has only a few counts. This rearrangement joins TRBV5-6 to TRBJ1-2; 8 nucleotides match TRBD1. Germline trimming cut 3 bases from V and 4 bases from J; bases unmatched to any gene: 11. This CDR3 region has 16 residues. From germline, CDR1 is SGHDT and CDR2 YYEEEE. The CDR3 DNA sequence: TGTGCCAGCAGCTCTGGACAGGGCCGAATGGGCTATGGCTACACCTTC. Its protein product is CASSSGQGRMGYGYTF.

This chain joins TRBV30 and TRBJ1-1; D gene ambiguous. Germline V gene data show CDR1 as GTSNPN and CDR2 as SVGIG (reference sequence). Trimming removed 2 bases at V and 0 bases at J, with 7 bases between. The CDR3 extends over 13 amino acids. Here the CDR3 DNA reads TGTGCCTGGAGTTCACAGATGAACACTGAAGCTTTCTTT. It encodes CAWSSQMNTEAFF. Drawing the rest from reference TRBV30 and TRBJ1-1, the complete variable domain is SQTIHQWPATLVQPVGSPLSLECTVEGTSNPNLYWYRQAAGRGLQLLFYSVGIGQISSEVPQNLSASRPQDRQFILSSKKLLLSDSGFYLCAWSSQMNTEAFFGQGTRLTVV.

The chain couples TRBV5-1 to TRBJ1-6; tentative D call: TRBD1 (6 bases). Trimming shortened V by 4 bases and J by 9 bases, and 14 bases separated the two germline ends. Per germline, CDR1 SGHRS and CDR2 YFSETQ. The CDR3 is made up of 14 amino acids. DNA of the CDR3: TGCGCCAGCAGCCCAGAGGACAGTACTTCACCCCTCCACTTT. It translates to CASSPEDSTSPLHF.

The chain couples TRBV28 to TRBJ2-6; 8 bases are a match to TRBD1. This CDR3 is 17 amino acids long. The trim removed 3 bases at V and 3 bases at J, leaving 7 bases unmatched. Looked up from germline, CDR1 is MDHEN and CDR2 is SYDVKM. CDR3 loop: CASSFRQGARGANVLTF. CDR3 sequence (DNA): TGTGCCAGCAGTTTTCGGCAGGGGGCGCGTGGGGCCAACGTCCTGACTTTC.

The chain uses TRBV29-1 and TRBJ1-5, with D hard to call. With 4 bases removed from V and 4 bases from J, the gap between germline ends came to 8 bases. The V gene's germline CDR1 is SQVTM and CDR2 ANQGSEA. CDR3 length: 12 residues. CDR3 sequence: CSVGEGNQPQHF. The CDR3 DNA is TGCAGCGTTGGTGAGGGAAATCAGCCCCAGCATTTT.

The CDR3 loop reads CASSAQGISTGELFF. CDR3 bases: TGTGCCAGCAGCGCACAGGGTATAAGCACCGGGGAGCTGTTTTTT. The chain has TRBV9 and TRBJ2-2, with a weak D call TRBD1 (6 bases). The CDR3 has 15 amino acids. The V and J ends lost 3 bases and 4 bases respectively, with 13 bases between them. In germline, CDR1 is SGDLS, CDR2 YYNGEE.

This clone has a single count. The chain links TRBV2 to TRBJ1-5, with D tentatively TRBD1 (6 bases). V gave up 6 bases and J gave up 6 bases, with 12 bases separating them. CDR1 SNHLY and CDR2 FYNNEI come from the germline V gene. This CDR3 comprises 13 residues. The CDR3, as DNA: TGTGCCAGCAGGAGACAGGTTACTCAGCCCCAGCATTTT. Its translation: CASRRQVTQPQHF.

The chain links TRBV7-2 to TRBJ2-1; D is possibly TRBD2 (6 bases). Germline V CDR1 and CDR2: SGHTA, FQGNSA. The CDR3 loop spans 15 amino acids. With 5 bases removed from V and 3 bases from J, the gap between germline ends came to 14 bases. The CDR3 spells CASSPLRELYNEQFF. DNA of the CDR3: TGTGCCAGCAGCCCACTTCGGGAGCTCTACAATGAGCAGTTCTTC.

The chain has TRBV7-8 and TRBJ1-5; D is undetermined. The CDR3 length is 15 residues. CDR1 SGHVS and CDR2 FQNEAQ come from the germline V gene. Trimming removed 5 bases at V and 2 bases at J, with 13 bases between. The CDR3 sequence is CASSAYEGGNQPQHF. CDR3 nucleotides: TGTGCCAGCAGCGCCTATGAGGGAGGCAATCAGCCCCAGCATTTT.

The V and J genes are TRBV30 and TRBJ1-5, with a possible D match to TRBD1 (6 bases). The germline CDR1 and CDR2 sequences are GTSNPN and SVGIG (reference sequence). Trimming shortened V by 1 base and J by 7 bases, and 17 bases separated the two germline ends. CDR3 length: 15 residues. CDR3 nucleotide sequence: TGTGCCTGGAGTGACTTGCGGGGGGGCCGGCAGCCCCAGCATTTT. This sequence encodes CAWSDLRGGRQPQHF.

The J gene is TRBJ1-5, the V gene TRBV7-2; no clear D. Germline V gene data show CDR1 as SGHTA and CDR2 as FQGNSA. The CDR3 is 14 amino acids. The ends were cut back, 1 base at V and 4 bases at J, with 8 bases in the middle. In DNA form, the CDR3 reads TGTGCCAGCAGCTTAGTTCAGACAAATCAGCCCCAGCATTTT. Translating it yields CASSLVQTNQPQHF.

This chain links TRBV28 with TRBJ1-5; D is unresolved. Trimming shortened V by 5 bases and J by 4 bases, and 6 bases separated the two germline ends. CDR1 MDHEN and CDR2 SYDVKM come from the germline V gene. The CDR3 is made up of 12 amino acids. CDR3 sequence (DNA): TGTGCCAGCAGTGTATTAAATCAGCCCCAGCATTTT. Protein: CASSVLNQPQHF.

V usage is TRBV4-1 and J usage is TRBJ2-2; possible D gene TRBD2, 6 bases. Trimming took 1 base from V and 15 from J, leaving 21 bases between them. The CDR3 sequence is 15 residues long. The germline V gene has CDR1 MGHRA and CDR2 YSYEKL. DNA for the CDR3: TGCGCCAGCAGCCAAGTCGGACGGGAGAGGAAAGGGGTGTTTTTT. Its translation is CASSQVGRERKGVFF.

The chain joins TRBV4-1 to TRBJ1-3, with D possibly TRBD1 on 6 matching bases. The germline CDR1 and CDR2 sequences are MGHRA and YSYEKL. V was clipped by 3 bases and J by 3 bases, with 15 bases between them. This CDR3 region has 16 residues. CDR3 protein: CASSHIGRGFGNTIYF. As DNA, the CDR3 is TGCGCCAGCAGCCACATAGGCAGGGGTTTTGGAAACACCATATATTTT.

V gene TRBV7-2 combines with J gene TRBJ1-2; 9 bases agree with TRBD1. Looked up from germline, CDR1 is SGHTA and CDR2 is FQGNSA. The CDR3 is made up of 15 amino acids. V shed 1 base, J shed 7 bases, and the junction held 7 bases outside the gene matches. The DNA for the CDR3 is TGTGCCAGCAGCTTAGTCTCCCAGACAGGGGGTGGCTACACCTTC. Translated: CASSLVSQTGGGYTF.

The chain employs TRBV30 and TRBJ2-2; D unresolved. The V gene's germline CDR1 is GTSNPN and CDR2 SVGIG (reference sequence). V dropped 2 bases and J dropped 2 bases, with 6 bases sitting between them. The length of the CDR3 is 13 residues. The CDR3 nucleotides read TGTGCCTGGAGTCCACATAACACCGGGGAGCTGTTTTTT. Its translation is CAWSPHNTGELFF.

CDR3 in DNA: TGTGCCAGCAGTGAGGACAGGGCTAAACCCCGGAACGAGCAGTACTTC. Its translation is CASSEDRAKPRNEQYF. The chain joins TRBV2 to TRBJ2-7, with TRBD1 matching over 8 bases. This CDR3 comprises 16 residues. V lost 3 bases to trimming and J lost 5 bases; unmatched junction nucleotides: 12. Germline assignment: CDR1 SNHLY and CDR2 FYNNEI.

The chain uses TRBV18 and TRBJ2-3; D may be TRBD2 (5 bases). V lost 3 bases to trimming and J lost 2 bases, with 9 bases between them. The CDR3 extends over 14 amino acids. Per the germline V gene, CDR1 is KGHSH and CDR2 is LQKENI. The CDR3 spells CASSPSTNTDTQYF. The DNA of the CDR3 is TGTGCCAGCTCACCGTCGACTAACACAGATACGCAGTATTTT.